These T cell receptor beta chains were read from a single sample in a study of cytomegalovirus exposure and HLA in healthy donors. The method was immunoSEQ multiplex PCR; TCRdb's version includes in-frame clones alone and lacks a portion of them. Of more than 100,000 clones listed, roughly 73% are singletons. Sequences were obtained from PBMCs. Receptors originate from a male donor in good health and CMV-seronegative. Each CDR3 is given with its conserved first and last residue. Fields, in order: clone size, J gene, D gene, V gene, CDR3 DNA, CDR3 protein. A D gene is named only where the DNA matches it firmly. Size values are once, few and many counts, or a class for expanded clones, and some rows have none.

size: NA; J: TRBJ2-5; D: NA; V: TRBV4-3; DNA: TGCGCCAGCAGCCAAGATGGGAGCCCCTCGGGGACCCAGTACTTC; CDR3: CASSQDGSPSGTQYF
size: NA; J: TRBJ1-4; D: TRBD1; V: TRBV4-3; DNA: TGCGCCAGCAGCCAAGAGACAGGGGGAAAACTGTTTTTT; CDR3: CASSQETGGKLFF
size: many; J: TRBJ1-1; D: NA; V: TRBV4-3; DNA: TGCGCCAGCAGCCAAGAAGGGCTTCGGGGGGAGAACACTGAAGCTTTCTTT; CDR3: CASSQEGLRGENTEAFF
size: NA; J: TRBJ1-1; D: NA; V: TRBV29-1; DNA: TGCAGTTGCCCAGGGCGAACTGAAGCTTTCTTT; CDR3: CSCPGRTEAFF
size: NA; J: TRBJ2-2; D: TRBD1; V: TRBV25-1; DNA: TGTGCCAGCAGTCAGGCGGGACAGGGGCCCGGGGAGCTGTTTTTT; CDR3: CASSQAGQGPGELFF
size: NA; J: TRBJ2-5; D: TRBD1; V: TRBV4-1; DNA: TGCACCAGCAGCCAAGGACAGGGCTTCCAAGAGACCCAGTACTTC; CDR3: CTSSQGQGFQETQYF
size: NA; J: TRBJ2-7; D: TRBD1; V: TRBV7-9; DNA: TGTTCCAGCAGCCACCTGGGACAGGGGCGGCCCTACGAGCAGTACTTC; CDR3: CSSSHLGQGRPYEQYF
size: NA; J: TRBJ2-3; D: NA; V: TRBV4-2; DNA: TGTGCCAGCAGCCCGGGTCTAGAATCCTCAGATACGCAGTATTTT; CDR3: CASSPGLESSDTQYF
size: NA; J: TRBJ2-7; D: NA; V: TRBV9; DNA: TGTGCCAGCAGCGTAACAGGAGACAGGCCCTACGAGCAGTACTTC; CDR3: CASSVTGDRPYEQYF
size: NA; J: TRBJ1-2; D: NA; V: TRBV6-5; DNA: TGTGCCAGCAGTTACGTCCAGGGTGGCGGCTACACCTTC; CDR3: CASSYVQGGGYTF
size: NA; J: TRBJ2-7; D: NA; V: TRBV5-1; DNA: TGCGCCAGCAGCTTAGCACAGGGTAAAGCCTACGAGCAGTACTTC; CDR3: CASSLAQGKAYEQYF